These T cell receptor beta chains were read from a single sample in a study of cytomegalovirus exposure and HLA in healthy donors. TCRdb's table, derived via immunoSEQ multiplex PCR, lists solely in-frame clones and lacks some. The repertoire holds 150,000 to 200,000 clones, with about four fifths as singletons. Sequencing was carried out using PBMCs. Receptors were obtained from a woman in her 30s in good health and CMV-seropositive. The CDR3 runs from the conserved cysteine through the conserved F or W. The order of the fields is clone size, V gene, J gene, D gene, CDR3 protein, CDR3 DNA. A D gene is named only where the DNA matches it firmly. Size tells how often a clone was seen (once, few, many) or the class of an expanded clone, and some rows leave it out.

-,TRBV7-9,TRBJ1-2,-,CSSSLTGSDGYTF,TGTTCCAGCAGCTTAACGGGTTCAGATGGCTACACCTTC
few,TRBV5-1,TRBJ1-2,-,CASSLDQGYGYTF,TGCGCCAGCAGCTTGGATCAGGGGTATGGCTACACCTTC
once,TRBV5-1,TRBJ2-3,-,CASSTGPRGDTQYF,TGCGCCAGCAGCACAGGGCCCCGGGGAGATACGCAGTATTTT
-,TRBV19,TRBJ2-3,-,CASSSMTSTDTQYF,TGTGCCAGTAGTAGTATGACAAGCACAGATACGCAGTATTTT
-,TRBV4-3,TRBJ2-3,-,CASSQEGLLQYDSTDTQYF,TGCGCCAGCAGCCAAGAGGGCCTGCTTCAGTACGACAGCACAGATACGCAGTATTTT
-,TRBV11-2,TRBJ1-1,-,CASRSTVVEAFF,TGTGCCAGCAGGTCGACAGTGGTCGAAGCTTTCTTT
-,TRBV27,TRBJ2-1,-,CASSRTSPVGGFEQFF,TGTGCCAGCAGTCGTACCTCCCCGGTAGGGGGATTTGAGCAGTTCTTC
-,TRBV5-4,TRBJ1-2,TRBD1,CASSLLRGSYGYTF,TGTGCCAGCAGCTTACTCAGGGGGAGCTATGGCTACACCTTC
-,TRBV7-2,TRBJ2-4,-,CASSPPAVVTKNIQYF,TGTGCCAGCAGCCCCCCCGCGGTCGTGACCAAAAACATTCAGTACTTC
-,TRBV10-2,TRBJ2-1,-,CASRQSNEQFF,TGCGCCAGCAGACAGAGCAATGAGCAGTTCTTC
once,TRBV25-1,TRBJ2-3,TRBD1,CASSELNLQGTDTQYF,TGTGCCAGCAGTGAACTCAACCTACAGGGGACAGATACGCAGTATTTT
-,TRBV5-1,TRBJ2-5,-,CASSRRAVGETQYF,TGCGCCAGCAGCCGCAGGGCTGTGGGAGAGACCCAGTACTTC
-,TRBV4-3,TRBJ1-2,-,CASSQVARGSYGYTF,TGCGCCAGCAGCCAAGTCGCCAGGGGATCCTATGGCTACACCTTC
-,TRBV7-9,TRBJ2-1,TRBD1,CSSSFEGADEQFF,TGTTCCAGCAGCTTCGAGGGGGCCGATGAGCAGTTCTTC
once,TRBV7-3,TRBJ2-1,-,CASSPNMQYNEQFF,TGTGCCAGCAGCCCGAATATGCAGTACAATGAGCAGTTCTTC
once,TRBV4-3,TRBJ2-3,TRBD1,CASSQTGVADTQYF,TGCGCCAGCAGCCAAACAGGGGTGGCAGATACGCAGTATTTT
-,TRBV23-1,TRBJ2-7,-,CASSQSFEVSYEQYF,TGCGCCAGCAGTCAATCGTTCGAGGTTTCCTACGAGCAGTACTTC
-,TRBV2,TRBJ1-2,TRBD1,CASSVVTGDYGYTF,TGTGCCAGCAGTGTTGTGACAGGGGACTATGGCTACACCTTC
once,TRBV5-1,TRBJ2-3,TRBD1,CASSLGTGGLTDTQYF,TGCGCCAGCAGCCTGGGGACAGGGGGCCTCACAGATACGCAGTATTTT
-,TRBV9,TRBJ1-5,-,CASSGGGNSNQPQHF,TGTGCCAGCAGCGGAGGGGGTAATAGCAATCAGCCCCAGCATTTT
-,TRBV18,TRBJ2-2,-,CASSPQGTSTGELFF,TGTGCCAGCTCACCGCAGGGTACGAGCACCGGGGAGCTGTTTTTT
-,TRBV28,TRBJ1-4,-,CASRIRSGARSKNEKLFF,TGTGCCAGCAGGATACGGTCAGGGGCGCGATCAAAAAATGAAAAACTGTTTTTT
few,TRBV18,TRBJ1-4,-,CASSPDSHATNEKLFF,TGTGCCAGCTCACCGGACAGTCACGCAACTAATGAAAAACTGTTTTTT
-,TRBV7-2,TRBJ1-3,TRBD1,CASSLVSGGSGNTIYF,TGTGCCAGCAGCTTAGTGTCAGGGGGTTCTGGAAACACCATATATTTT
-,TRBV11-1,TRBJ1-2,TRBD1,CASSVGLTGDSTF,TGTGCCAGCAGCGTTGGTCTGACAGGGGATTCCACCTTC
-,TRBV29-1,TRBJ2-7,TRBD1,CSVLTGESSEQYF,TGCAGCGTATTGACAGGGGAGAGCTCCGAGCAGTACTTC
-,TRBV10-3,TRBJ1-4,TRBD1,CAISESGQGGEKLFF,TGTGCCATCAGTGAGTCCGGACAGGGAGGAGAAAAACTGTTTTTT
-,TRBV9,TRBJ1-2,TRBD1,CASSEQGRYGYTF,TGTGCCAGCAGCGAACAGGGGCGCTATGGCTACACCTTC
-,TRBV7-9,TRBJ1-3,-,CASSFGTGFGSSSGNTIYF,TGTGCCAGCAGCTTTGGTACAGGGTTTGGGTCGAGCTCTGGAAACACCATATATTTT
-,TRBV29-1,TRBJ1-3,-,CSVVVRDTGNTIYF,TGCAGCGTTGTGGTCAGGGACACTGGAAACACCATATATTTT
-,TRBV29-1,TRBJ1-1,-,CSVEVGAGTEAFF,TGCAGCGTTGAAGTGGGGGCTGGCACTGAAGCTTTCTTT
-,TRBV5-1,TRBJ2-7,-,CASSLGNRVYEQYF,TGCGCCAGCAGCTTGGGAAACAGGGTCTACGAGCAGTACTTC
-,TRBV7-9,TRBJ2-1,TRBD2,CASSPKRGRGRNNEQFF,TGTGCCAGCAGTCCAAAGCGGGGCCGGGGCAGGAATAATGAGCAGTTCTTC
-,TRBV27,TRBJ1-2,-,CATRAGGRDYGYTF,TGTGCCACCCGAGCCGGGGGGAGGGACTATGGCTACACCTTC
-,TRBV7-9,TRBJ1-2,-,CASSSYPPGRDHGYTF,TGTGCCAGCAGCTCCTACCCCCCTGGGAGGGACCATGGCTACACCTTC
-,TRBV7-9,TRBJ1-5,TRBD1,CASGGQYGNQPQHF,TGTGCCAGCGGGGGACAGTATGGCAATCAGCCCCAGCATTTT
-,TRBV28,TRBJ2-1,-,CASSLPGPQFF,TGTGCCAGCAGTTTGCCGGGTCCTCAGTTCTTC
-,TRBV21-1,TRBJ1-2,-,CASSPQPGRHTQGNYGYTF,TGTGCCAGCAGCCCACAACCGGGACGGCATACGCAGGGGAACTATGGCTACACTTTC
-,TRBV2,TRBJ2-3,TRBD2,CASSEAGTSGGLTDTQYF,TGTGCCAGCAGTGAAGCGGGAACTAGCGGGGGGTTAACAGATACGCAGTATTTT
-,TRBV5-1,TRBJ1-6,-,CASSLVPRGPGNNSPLHF,TGCGCCAGCAGCTTGGTTCCTCGCGGGCCCGGCAATAATTCACCCCTCCACTTT
-,TRBV9,TRBJ2-2,-,CASSEPREQVNTGELFF,TGTGCCAGCAGCGAACCCCGAGAGCAGGTGAACACCGGGGAGCTGTTTTTT
once,TRBV5-4,TRBJ1-4,-,CASSADRGEKLFF,TGTGCCAGCAGCGCGGACCGGGGTGAAAAACTGTTTTTT
few,TRBV29-1,TRBJ1-2,TRBD1,CSVFHGTGGGYTF,TGCAGCGTTTTCCACGGGACAGGGGGAGGCTACACCTTC
-,TRBV5-1,TRBJ1-2,-,CASRPNREVHTF,TGCGCCAGCAGACCTAACAGGGAAGTACACACCTTC
-,TRBV20-1,TRBJ2-4,TRBD2,CSARDAGGEYF,TGCAGTGCTAGAGATGCGGGGGGGGAGTACTTC
-,TRBV18,TRBJ2-6,-,CASSPQQSQAGANVLTF,TGTGCCAGCTCACCACAGCAAAGCCAGGCTGGGGCCAACGTCCTGACTTTC
once,TRBV5-1,TRBJ2-3,TRBD2,CASSVNPGLAATDTQYF,TGCGCCAGCAGCGTTAATCCGGGACTAGCGGCCACAGATACGCAGTATTTT
-,TRBV11-2,TRBJ1-3,-,CASSLETRYLLGGNTIYF,TGTGCCAGCAGCTTAGAAACTCGATACTTACTCGGGGGAAACACCATATATTTT
-,TRBV4-3,TRBJ2-7,-,CASSQDLTATYEQYF,TGCGCCAGCAGCCAAGATCTCACAGCAACCTACGAGCAGTACTTC
-,TRBV6-5,TRBJ1-2,-,CASSPRAGTYGYTF,TGTGCCAGCAGCCCCAGAGCGGGGACCTATGGCTACACCTTC
-,TRBV4-1,TRBJ1-1,TRBD1,CASSLKGQIMNTEAFF,TGCGCCAGCAGCCTAAAGGGACAGATTATGAACACTGAAGCTTTCTTT
-,TRBV7-9,TRBJ2-5,-,CASSLEDSSYQETQYF,TGTGCCAGCAGCTTAGAGGACAGCTCCTACCAAGAGACCCAGTACTTC
-,TRBV5-4,TRBJ2-5,TRBD2,CASSPLPLAGGGETQYF,TGTGCCAGCAGCCCCCTTCCCCTAGCGGGGGGAGGGGAGACCCAGTACTTC
-,TRBV9,TRBJ1-2,-,CASSAHSYGYTF,TGTGCCAGCAGCGCCCACAGCTATGGCTACACCTTC
once,TRBV7-2,TRBJ1-5,TRBD1,CASSLQGAGNQPQHF,TGTGCCAGCAGTCTCCAGGGGGCTGGAAATCAGCCCCAGCATTTT
-,TRBV5-8,TRBJ1-4,TRBD1,CASSYGTVGTNEKLFF,TGTGCCAGCAGCTATGGGACAGTCGGAACTAATGAAAAACTGTTTTTT
-,TRBV9,TRBJ2-3,-,CASSVDNTDTQYF,TGTGCCAGCAGCGTCGACAACACAGATACGCAGTATTTT
-,TRBV7-9,TRBJ2-1,-,CASSLVSPGASSYNEQFF,TGTGCCAGCAGCTTAGTTTCGCCAGGGGCGAGCTCCTACAATGAGCAGTTCTTC
-,TRBV4-2,TRBJ2-2,-,CASRPDNSDWNTGELFF,TGTGCCAGCAGACCTGACAATTCGGACTGGAACACCGGGGAGCTGTTTTTT
once,TRBV19,TRBJ1-5,TRBD1,CASSATDRGRGQPQHF,TGTGCCAGTAGTGCGACGGACAGGGGTCGCGGGCAGCCCCAGCATTTT